This TCR beta chain was recovered during a study of vaccination and CD4 T cells after COVID-19. This CDR3 has 14 amino acids. Germline CDR1 reads SEHNR; CDR2 reads FQNEAQ (reference sequence). The V gene end was trimmed by 5 bases and the J gene end by 5 bases; junction bases not matched to a gene: 7. The treatment was: roughly ten-day PBMC culture with coronavirus spike peptide pools or control peptides (ViraFEST assay). As to this clonotype: Its matching antigen is unknown.

The assay that was used to sequence DNA from cultured CD4+ T cells was the Oncomine TCR Beta short-read assay. TCRdb analysed the PCR reads with MiXCR anew, one entry per CDR3 protein. The sample carries around 14,000 distinct CDR3 sequences, around 56% recorded once. The rearrangement uses TRBV7-9 and TRBJ1-1; 8 bases align to TRBD1. Sequenced: CD4+ T cells from blood, cultured in vitro. This TCR was recovered from a human donor who had recovered from COVID-19. CDR3 protein: CASSPRTGRTEAFF. CDR3 sequence (DNA): TGTGCCAGCAGCCCAAGGACAGGGAGGACTGAAGCTTTCTTT.